This TCR beta chain comes out of a study of shared clonotypes between healthy human individuals. CDR1 is SGHTA and CDR2 is FQGNSA in the germline V gene. V was shortened by 3 bases and J by 0 bases, with 8 bases between the two germline ends. The length of the CDR3 is 15 residues. Genomic DNA from each subset was divided evenly over several immunoSEQ plates. Sequencing was performed with immunoSEQ multiplex PCR; in TCRdb, only in-frame clones are kept and a portion is missing. Of 2,500,000 or so clones detected, just under 95% appear once; the ten largest clones hold approximately 0.39%. Into CD45RA+ naive and CD45RA-negative memory subsets, the CD4+ cells were split. Regarding this clone: Its specificity is not known.

Study findings and constraints: Across a few donors, naive CD4 shared 5% to 5.5%, naive CD8 more than 3%, memory CD4 about 2.4%, memory CD8 roughly 0.37%. The donor pool, a small one, limited the genetic and exposure-history diversity represented.

What was sequenced was naive CD4+ T cells from PBMCs. Subset of the sample: CD45RA+ positively selected. The origin of this receptor is a man aged 18 to 30 in good health. Some clones in this sample may be carry-over from other donors' samples. The rearrangement joins TRBV7-2 to TRBJ2-2; D is uncertain. The CDR3 DNA follows: TGTGCCAGCAGCTTTGGAGAGGCGAACACCGGGGAGCTGTTTTTT. Encoded protein: CASSFGEANTGELFF.